The 17 T cell receptor beta chains in this list originate from one sample, sequenced in a study of T-cell memory formation after mild COVID-19. Via MiXCR, TCRdb re-called the 5' RACE reads, giving one row per CDR3 protein. This sample has about 130,000 distinct CDR3 sequences, with 15% to 20% found just once. The sequencing input was PBMCs or a T cell subset sorted from them (not recorded which). The source is an adult woman who had mild COVID-19 (a few samples of this study predate the infection). Cell type and time point are not known.

The chain carries TRBV6-1 and TRBJ1-5, with no clear D. This CDR3 has 15 amino acids. Trimming cost V 2 bases and J 1 base, with 9 bases left between them. Germline CDR1 reads MNHNS; CDR2 reads SASEGT. The CDR3 sequence is CASSEYLGSNQPQHF. In nucleotides, the CDR3 is TGTGCCAGCAGTGAATACCTCGGCAGCAATCAGCCCCAGCATTTT.

The chain couples TRBV7-3 to TRBJ2-1; 7 bases agree with TRBD1. The V and J ends lost 5 bases and 0 bases, in that order; junction bases with no gene match: 13. Per germline, CDR1 SGHTA and CDR2 FQGTGA. The CDR3 has 18 amino acids. The CDR3 loop reads CASSQGDLDTISYNEQFF. As DNA, the CDR3 is TGTGCCAGCAGCCAGGGGGATCTGGACACCATCTCCTACAATGAGCAGTTCTTC.

This chain uses TRBV7-9 with TRBJ1-1; a weak D match, TRBD1 (6 bases). Germline-derived CDR1 and CDR2 are SEHNR and FQNEAQ (reference sequence). The CDR3 consists of 14 residues. V was shortened by 5 bases and J by 6 bases, with 16 bases between the two germline ends. DNA of the CDR3: TGTGCCAGCAGCGATCCAAGGGGGGTCCCTGAAGCTTTCTTT. This encodes CASSDPRGVPEAFF.

The chain has TRBV6-5 and TRBJ1-2; TRBD1 matches at 7 bases. The CDR3 covers 15 residues. Germline assignment: CDR1 MNHEY and CDR2 SVGAGI. Losses at the gene ends were 6 bases for V and 5 bases for J; bases not matched to a gene: 12. Written as DNA, the CDR3 is TGTGCCAGCAGCTACCAGCCGGGACAGATTTATGGCTACACCTTC. Its translation is CASSYQPGQIYGYTF.

This chain joins TRBV5-1 and TRBJ2-4; a possible D gene is TRBD2 (6 bases). Germline V gene sequence: CDR1 SGHRS, CDR2 YFSETQ. The germline V and J ends were trimmed by 5 bases and 0 bases, with 24 bases remaining between them. This CDR3 spans 19 amino acids. The CDR3 DNA sequence: TGCGCCAGCAGGACCTCCCCATGGGAGGCTTCCCTAGCCAAAAACATTCAGTACTTC. It encodes CASRTSPWEASLAKNIQYF.

This clonotype was recorded a few times. The chain combines TRBV6-5 with TRBJ2-5; TRBD1 or TRBD2 may be the D gene (6 bases each). The CDR3 loop spans 16 amino acids. Germline loops: CDR1 MNHEY, CDR2 SVGAGI. V was trimmed by 1 base and J by 2 bases, leaving 14 bases between them. The CDR3 protein is CASSYLPRGGQETQYF. CDR3 DNA: TGTGCCAGCAGTTACTTACCCCGAGGGGGGCAAGAGACCCAGTACTTC.

This clonotype appeared a few times. This chain uses TRBV18 with TRBJ2-1, with 9 nucleotides matching TRBD2. The V and J ends lost 7 bases and 15 bases, in that order; junction bases with no gene match: 13. The CDR3 is 13 amino acids. In germline, CDR1 is KGHSH, CDR2 LQKENI. The CDR3 loop is CASFTSGFSRLFF. The CDR3 nucleotides read TGTGCCAGCTTTACTAGCGGGTTCAGTAGACTGTTCTTC.

This clonotype was observed a few times. This chain uses TRBV20-1 with TRBJ2-1; D is unclear. From germline, CDR1 is DFQATT and CDR2 SNEGSKA (reference sequence). The CDR3 runs 15 residues. Trimming cost V 2 bases and J 0 bases, with 11 bases left between them. Here the CDR3 reads CSARWSSSSYNEQFF. As DNA, the CDR3 is TGCAGTGCTAGATGGTCGTCCAGCTCCTACAATGAGCAGTTCTTC.

This clonotype was seen more than once but under ten times. CDR3 sequence: CASSFGQGWEDTQYF. CDR3 nucleotides: TGTGCCAGCAGTTTTGGTCAGGGGTGGGAAGATACGCAGTATTTT. This chain connects TRBV12-3 or TRBV12-4 to TRBJ2-3; tentative D call: TRBD1 (6 bases). Trimming removed 3 bases from V and 5 bases from J, with 15 bases in between. This CDR3 region has 15 residues.

This clonotype came up a few times. This sequence joins TRBV4-3 and TRBJ2-1; D gene uncertain. The V gene's germline CDR1 is LGHNA and CDR2 YSLEER. Trimming took 3 bases from V and 7 from J, leaving 13 bases between them. The CDR3 length is 14 residues. CDR3 sequence reads: CASSQAPGRNEQFF. The CDR3 nucleotides read TGCGCCAGCAGCCAGGCCCCAGGACGGAATGAGCAGTTCTTC.

This clonotype was seen a few times. The CDR3 DNA follows: TGTGCCACCAGTGATGGGGCCACAACTAACTATGGCTACACCTTC. Its translation is CATSDGATTNYGYTF. The chain joins TRBV24-1 to TRBJ1-2, with D maybe TRBD1 (5 bases). Germline CDR1 is KGHDR and CDR2 is SFDVKD. V was clipped by 3 bases and J by 0 bases, with 10 bases between them. The CDR3 runs 15 residues.

Only a few counts were recorded for this clonotype. V gene TRBV12-3 or TRBV12-4 combines with J gene TRBJ2-3; 9 bases are a match to TRBD2. With V trimmed by 0 bases and J by 2 bases, 9 bases remained unmatched. The CDR3 length is 18 residues. CDR3 sequence (DNA): TGTGCCAGCAGTTTAGCGCTAGAGGGACTAGCCGACACAGATACGCAGTATTTT. Translating gives CASSLALEGLADTDTQYF.

This chain connects TRBV20-1 to TRBJ1-2, with 8 bases matching TRBD1. CDR1 is DFQATT and CDR2 is SNEGSKA in the germline V gene (reference sequence). The CDR3 extends over 13 amino acids. The V and J ends lost 1 base and 3 bases, in that order; junction bases with no gene match: 1. CDR3 DNA sequence: TGCAGTGCTAGAGCGGACAGGGACTATGGCTACACCTTC. Translating it yields CSARADRDYGYTF.

The chain carries TRBV24-1 and TRBJ2-1, with D perhaps TRBD2 (5 bases). V lost 0 bases to trimming and J lost 6 bases, with 11 bases between them. The CDR3 contains 15 residues. Germline values: CDR1 KGHDR, CDR2 SFDVKD. Here the CDR3 DNA reads TGTGCCACCAGTGATTTGGACGGGAATACCAATGAGCAGTTCTTC. It is translated as CATSDLDGNTNEQFF.

Ten or more counts support this clonotype. Here the CDR3 reads CATIRGGLSYNEQFF. The DNA for the CDR3 is TGTGCCACTATACGGGGGGGGCTAAGCTACAATGAGCAGTTCTTC. V usage is TRBV6-6 and J usage is TRBJ2-1; 8 bases are a match to TRBD2. Germline trimming cut 10 bases from V and 3 bases from J; bases unmatched to any gene: 11. Germline-derived CDR1 and CDR2 are MNHNY and SVGAGI (reference sequence). The CDR3 totals 15 residues.

The chain couples TRBV9 to TRBJ2-7; TRBD2 matches 7 bases. CDR3 size: 15 residues. Germline V gene lookup returns CDR1 SGDLS and CDR2 YYNGEE. V was pared by 4 bases and J by 2 bases, with 9 bases of the junction left unmatched. The CDR3 loop reads CASSPTSVPTYEQYF. CDR3 in DNA: TGTGCCAGCAGCCCTACTAGCGTACCGACCTACGAGCAGTACTTC.

This chain uses TRBV7-9 with TRBJ2-7, with 9 bases lining up with TRBD1. Germline lookup yields CDR1 SEHNR and CDR2 FQNEAQ (reference sequence). The CDR3 runs to 15 residues. V dropped 5 bases and J dropped 5; count of bases not matched to a gene: 10. Here the CDR3 DNA reads TGTGCCAGCAGCCCCCCCCAGGGACAGGGTAACGAGCAGTACTTC. This gives the protein CASSPPQGQGNEQYF.